The text below deals with one T cell receptor (beta chain). Its recognized antigen is unknown. Base qualities are missing; no much larger clone stands one base away. Other DNA sequences in this sample translate to the same CDR3. The data are from a study of shared clonotypes between healthy human individuals (dated by TCRdb to the early 2020s). Background on the whole study: A few men and a couple of women, aged 18 to 49 years, made up the cohort. To estimate repertoire size and how much clonotypes are shared between individuals, the study performed deep sequencing of blood TCR repertoires from five healthy adults. Leukapheresis yielded between about 0.94 and 9 billion PBMCs per donor. To increase sequencing depth and limit assay-specific biases, different laboratories used diverse techniques to prepare libraries and sequence TCR repertoires. Per donor, three plates each were used for CD4 naive and CD4 memory, two for CD8 naive, and one for CD8 memory. Here is what the overall study found, with its caveats: Higher generation probabilities were observed for clonotypes shared by all four sorted-subset donors than for non-shared clonotypes. Incomplete sequencing was indicated by rarefaction of sorted-subset datasets, despite the large sequencing depth. Naive subsets generally had larger estimated clonotype richness than memory subsets. Sampling was limited to blood, and TCR repertoires in tissue likely differ from TCR repertoires in blood. Pairwise subsampling led to the expectation that sequencing depth would affect the degree of clonotype sharing among donors. Across four donors, 4.5% to 6.5% of naive CD4, approximately 3.6% of naive CD8, 2.3% of memory CD4, and about 0.4% of memory CD8 clonotypes were shared. Because the study included only a small number of donors, the genetic and exposure-history diversity represented was limited.

Spanning cysteine to phenylalanine, the CDR3 consists of 15 amino acids. Left in the record is the CDR3 DNA by itself, 45 bases read in frame from the first base. From a lookup of the germline V gene, CDR1 and CDR2 are SGHAT and FQNNGV. The germline V and J ends show losses of 5 bases and 2 bases respectively, and no gene match explains 7 bases of the junction. Healthy HIV-negative adults with no recently reported acute infections or vaccinations were included as donors. Only Caucasian adults living in Nashville, Tennessee, USA were represented among the donors. CD4+ T cells were enriched through magnetic negative selection, after which naive cells were positively selected on CD45RA and the remaining negative fraction served as the memory subset. Blood was collected by leukapheresis, and PBMCs were isolated by Ficoll-Histopaque density gradient centrifugation and then cryopreserved in liquid nitrogen vapor phase. Analytical flow cytometry was used to check the purity and quantity of every magnetically sorted T cell population. Genomic DNA was isolated from every sorted fraction and measured by UV absorbance on a Nanodrop 2000c.

TCR CDR3 regions were amplified from genomic DNA by multiplex PCR using the deep immunoSEQ assay. Extracted genomic DNA from each cell subset was distributed evenly across all wells of several immunoSEQ 96-well plates, and each plate was treated as a replicate. For sorted subsets, each replicate PCR was loaded with 200 to 250 ng genomic DNA, equivalent to about 30,000 T cell genomes. Purified libraries were quantified with a Qubit 3.0 fluorometer, sized on a Bioanalyzer 2100, and re-quantified with the KAPA Library Quantification kit. A separate single-read 150-cycle Illumina NextSeq 550 flow cell was used to sequence each immunoSEQ 96-well plate. The original pipeline was this. Because only junctional sequences without quality scores were contained in the immunoSEQ output, filtering matching that applied to full-length reads could not be performed. To assign V/J genes and CDR3, sequences were annotated using PyIR, a Python wrapper for IgBLAST v1.9, with IMGT germline references. Reads were filtered out if the reads had weak V/J assignments (E-value above 1e-6), no CDR3, stop codons, out-of-frame junctions, or ambiguous translated residues. V3J clonotypes were defined by identical inferred V gene, J gene, and CDR3 amino acid sequence. Percentage overlap between repertoires was calculated by dividing the number of shared unique clonotypes by the size of the smaller repertoire. Three approaches were used to assess repertoire richness: RTK rarefaction, the Chao1 estimator, and Recon v2.1 estimates of unobserved clonotypes. For all TCRbeta clonotypes obtained by the gDNA method from several donors, generation probabilities were computed with OLGA. As stored in TCRdb, this immuneACCESS dataset retains in-frame rearrangements with V and J assigned. A fraction of the clones does not appear; measured against another copy, unresolved V genes explain less than half of the discrepancy, and the remainder lacks a known reason. V, J and clone size are taken as reported in that table, and D and trimming were inferred from the DNA itself. Counted in this sample were 2 million or so clones; 90% to 95% of them appeared once. The top ten hold 0.1% to 0.15% of the sample.

The receptor was isolated from a man younger than 35 in good health. Input material: naive CD4+ T cells sorted from blood. In the paper's terms, the cell subset or site label means: CD45RA+ positively selected. The chain links TRBV11-2 with TRBJ2-5; 8 nucleotides in the junction match TRBD2. The nucleotide sequence reads TGTGCCAGCAGCCCGAGAGGCGGGGGGCAAGAGACCCAGTACTTC. The resulting protein is CASSPRGGGQETQYF.